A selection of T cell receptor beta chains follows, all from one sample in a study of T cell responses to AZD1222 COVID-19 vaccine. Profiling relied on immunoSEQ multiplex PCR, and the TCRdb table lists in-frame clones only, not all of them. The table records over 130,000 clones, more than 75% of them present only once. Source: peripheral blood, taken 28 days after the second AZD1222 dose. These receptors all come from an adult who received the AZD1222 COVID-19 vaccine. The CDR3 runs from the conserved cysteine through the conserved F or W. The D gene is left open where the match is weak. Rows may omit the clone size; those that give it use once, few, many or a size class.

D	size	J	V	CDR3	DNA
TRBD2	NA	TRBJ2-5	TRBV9	CASSEFGSGGAKETQYF	TGTGCCAGCAGCGAGTTCGGGAGCGGGGGGGCCAAGGAGACCCAGTACTTC
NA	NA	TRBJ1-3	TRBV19	CASSTGWAVMDTIYF	TGTGCCAGTAGTACGGGCTGGGCCGTCATGGACACCATATATTTT
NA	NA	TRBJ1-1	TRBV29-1	CSVDQRGMNTEAFF	TGCAGCGTTGACCAACGAGGTATGAACACTGAAGCTTTCTTT
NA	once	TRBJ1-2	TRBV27	CASSFQGPNYGYTF	TGTGCCAGCAGTTTCCAGGGTCCTAACTATGGCTACACCTTC
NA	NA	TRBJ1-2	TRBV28	CASSYRDRGYTF	TGTGCCAGCAGTTACAGGGATCGGGGCTACACCTTC
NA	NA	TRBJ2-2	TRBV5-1	CASSPRAGDTGELFF	TGCGCCAGCAGCCCCAGGGCAGGGGACACCGGGGAGCTGTTTTTT
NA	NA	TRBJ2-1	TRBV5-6	CASSLAGVGAPYNEQFF	TGTGCCAGCAGCTTGGCCGGTGTGGGGGCACCTTACAATGAGCAGTTCTTC
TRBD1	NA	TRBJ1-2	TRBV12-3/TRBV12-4	CASRPRGPDGYTF	TGTGCCAGCAGACCGAGGGGGCCGGATGGCTACACCTTC
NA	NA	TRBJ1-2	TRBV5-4	CASSWAGQNYGYTF	TGTGCCAGCAGCTGGGCCGGACAGAACTATGGCTACACCTTC
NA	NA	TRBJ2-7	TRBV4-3	CASSQDLGDGYEQYF	TGCGCCAGCAGCCAAGATTTGGGGGACGGCTACGAGCAGTACTTC
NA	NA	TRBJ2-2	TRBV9	CASSASGANTGELFF	TGTGCCAGCAGCGCGAGCGGAGCGAACACCGGGGAGCTGTTTTTT
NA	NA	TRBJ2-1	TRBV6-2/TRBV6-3	CASSYSGPRNEQFF	TGTGCCAGCAGTTATTCGGGTCCCCGCAATGAGCAGTTCTTC
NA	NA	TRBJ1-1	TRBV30	CAWSSGDAEAFF	TGTGCCTGGAGTTCGGGGGATGCCGAAGCTTTCTTT
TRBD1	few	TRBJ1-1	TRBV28	CASSLIGQRQGNTEAFF	TGTGCCAGCAGTTTAATAGGCCAACGACAGGGTAACACTGAAGCTTTCTTT
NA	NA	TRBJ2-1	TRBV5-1	CASFPTPRSYNEQFF	TGCGCCAGCTTTCCGACGCCCCGATCCTACAATGAGCAGTTCTTC
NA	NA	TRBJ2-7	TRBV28	CASSHLTGASYEQYF	TGTGCCAGCAGCCACCTAACCGGTGCCTCCTACGAGCAGTACTTC
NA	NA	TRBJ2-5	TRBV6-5	CASSYWGRQEETQYF	TGTGCCAGCAGTTATTGGGGTCGACAGGAAGAGACCCAGTACTTC
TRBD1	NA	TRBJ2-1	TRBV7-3	CASSFYLGQGYEQFF	TGTGCCAGCAGCTTCTATCTGGGACAGGGCTATGAGCAGTTCTTC
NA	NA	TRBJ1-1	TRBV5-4	CASSLALVHTEAFF	TGTGCCAGCAGCTTGGCCCTTGTGCACACTGAAGCTTTCTTT
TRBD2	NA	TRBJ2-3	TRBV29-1	CSVGGTSGTLSNTDTQYF	TGCAGCGTTGGAGGGACTAGCGGTACCCTATCTAACACAGATACGCAGTATTTT